This TCR beta chain was captured by sequencing in a study of blood T cell repertoires in COVID-19 (dated by TCRdb to 2020 to 2022). Regarding the complete study: Samples covering the acute and convalescent phases of COVID-19 were provided by collaborators in the United States, Italy and Spain. The repertoires were made available in a free public database intended to serve as a resource for research on the immune response to SARS-CoV-2. The samples were drawn from the first 160 participants of the ongoing ImmuneRACE study and from 1,254 subjects provided by 6 global collaborators. Where available, HLA class I and class II types were taken from metadata supplied by the sample provider and were not determined by assay-based typing. Sample metadata almost always included a de-identified subject ID, COVID-19 status, age in years and sex. The prospective study material was composed of cDNA or gDNA derived from T cells, B-cell-depleted T cells, or PBMCs. The dataset comprised deeply sampled blood TCRbeta repertoires from subjects exposed to, actively infected with, or recovered from COVID-19.

Points the paper makes about the study in general: The amount of clinical and demographic metadata varied by source and participant and was provided uncurated.

TCRbeta CDR3 regions were amplified from genomic DNA using the immunoSEQ Assay, a bias-controlled multiplex PCR. Concerning the study's data processing: Within the assay, amplification of reference gene primers was used to estimate how many nucleated cells each sample contained. To quantify the absolute abundance of each unique TCRbeta CDR3 rearrangement, sequence reads were collapsed and filtered. For each sample, productive Simpson clonality was calculated as the square root of Simpson's diversity index over productive rearrangements. The table was pulled from immuneACCESS by TCRdb, which kept in-frame rearrangements only. Such tables lose some clones; where checked, under half of the loss comes from unresolved V genes, and the rest has no known cause. V and J calls and clone size are copied from that table; D and trimming were computed from the DNA. Across this sample there are a few hundred thousand clones, with about 90% seen only once. The ten most abundant clones make up 1% of the sample.

As to this clone: Its cognate antigen has yet to be identified. No much larger clonotype is one base removed from it; base qualities were not supplied.

In the prospective study, participants were roughly 18 to 95 years old, resided in 24 geographic areas of the United States, and were enrolled through a virtual design. Cohort assignment in the prospective study relied on participant-reported clinical history from a screening survey and a study questionnaire. ImmuneRACE Cohort 3 recovered participants were defined by two consecutive negative NP/OP PCR tests, healthcare professional clearance, or symptom resolution. In the prospective study, whole blood, serum and a nasopharyngeal or oropharyngeal swab were collected from each participant by mobile phlebotomists. Over an approximately 2-month period, participants in the prospective study had the option of providing additional blood draws and questionnaires. Blood samples from the prospective study were shipped frozen or at room temperature prior to DNA extraction. A distance of 26 bases separates the germline ends of V and J, which lose 1 base and 7 bases respectively. From the cysteine up to the phenylalanine, the CDR3 has a length of 18 residues. Of the read, only the CDR3 DNA is kept; its 54 bases are in frame from base 1. Sequences SGHRS (CDR1) and YFSETQ (CDR2) are obtained from the germline V gene.

Input material: PBMCs or T cells enriched from blood (not recorded which). The TCR sequence derives from a woman aged 25-40 years who had recovered from COVID-19. The rearranged segments are TRBV5-1 and TRBJ1-2; TRBD1 is possibly the D segment (5 matching bases). The CDR3 has the sequence CASSLSAGANREGGGYTF. The bases read TGCGCCAGCAGCTTGTCAGCTGGGGCCAACCGGGAGGGTGGTGGCTACACCTTC.